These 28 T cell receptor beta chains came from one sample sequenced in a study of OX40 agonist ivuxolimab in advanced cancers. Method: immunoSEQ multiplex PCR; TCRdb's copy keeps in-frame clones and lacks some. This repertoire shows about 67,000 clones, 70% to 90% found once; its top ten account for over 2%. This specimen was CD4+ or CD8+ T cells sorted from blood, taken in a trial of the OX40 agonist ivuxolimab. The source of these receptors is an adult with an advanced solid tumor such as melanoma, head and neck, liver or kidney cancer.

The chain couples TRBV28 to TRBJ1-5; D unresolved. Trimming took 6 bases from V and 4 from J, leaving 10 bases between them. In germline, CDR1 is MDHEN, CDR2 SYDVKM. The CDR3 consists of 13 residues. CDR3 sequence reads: CASRQDGNQPQHF. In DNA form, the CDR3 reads TGTGCCAGCAGGCAGGACGGGAATCAGCCCCAGCATTTT.

This chain's CDR3 is CASKGESTEYF. CDR3 in DNA: TGCGCCAGCAAGGGGGAGTCTACGGAGTACTTC. The chain recombines TRBV5-1 with TRBJ2-5; a weak D match, TRBD1 (6 bases). This CDR3 contains 11 residues. V shed 6 bases and J shed 12 bases, with 15 bases lying between them. Germline V gives CDR1 SGHRS, CDR2 YFSETQ.

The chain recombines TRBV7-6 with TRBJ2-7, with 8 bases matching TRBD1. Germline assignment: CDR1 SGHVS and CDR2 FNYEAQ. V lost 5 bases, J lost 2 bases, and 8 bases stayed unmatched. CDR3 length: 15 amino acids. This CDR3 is CASSPTTGVTYEQYF. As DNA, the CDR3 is TGTGCCAGCAGCCCAACGACAGGGGTTACCTACGAGCAGTACTTC.

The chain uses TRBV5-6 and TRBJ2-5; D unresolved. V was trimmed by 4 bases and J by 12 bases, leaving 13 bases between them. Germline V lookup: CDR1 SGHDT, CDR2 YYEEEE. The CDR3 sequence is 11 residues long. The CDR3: CASSRRGFEYF. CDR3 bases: TGTGCCAGCAGCCGGCGAGGCTTCGAGTACTTC. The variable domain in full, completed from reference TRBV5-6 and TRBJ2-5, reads DAGVTQSPTHLIKTRGQQVTLRCSPKSGHDTVSWYQQALGQGPQFIFQYYEEEERQRGNFPDRFSGHQFPNYSSELNVNALLLGDSALYLCASSRRGFEYFGPGTRLLVL.

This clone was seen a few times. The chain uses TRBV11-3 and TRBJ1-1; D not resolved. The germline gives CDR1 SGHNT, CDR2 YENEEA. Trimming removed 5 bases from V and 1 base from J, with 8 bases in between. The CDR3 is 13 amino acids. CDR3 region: CASSTSQNTEAFF. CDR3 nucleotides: TGTGCCAGCAGCACCAGCCAGAACACTGAAGCTTTCTTT.

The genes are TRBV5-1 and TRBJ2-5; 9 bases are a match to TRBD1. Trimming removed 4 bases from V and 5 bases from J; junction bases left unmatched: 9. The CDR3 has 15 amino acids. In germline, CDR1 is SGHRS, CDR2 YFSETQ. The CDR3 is CASSTRDREEETQYF. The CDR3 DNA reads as TGCGCCAGCAGCACCCGGGACAGGGAGGAGGAGACCCAGTACTTC.

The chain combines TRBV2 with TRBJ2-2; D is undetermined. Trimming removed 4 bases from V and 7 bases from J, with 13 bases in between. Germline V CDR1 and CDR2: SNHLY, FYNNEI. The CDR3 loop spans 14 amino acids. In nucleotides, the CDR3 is TGTGCCAGCAGTGGCTCCCGGGTGGGCGGGGAGCTGTTTTTT. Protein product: CASSGSRVGGELFF.

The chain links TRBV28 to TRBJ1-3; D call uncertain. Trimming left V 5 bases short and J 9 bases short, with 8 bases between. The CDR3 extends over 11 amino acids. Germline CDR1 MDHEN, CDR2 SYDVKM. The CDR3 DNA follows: TGTGCCAGCAGTCCAAGAGGCACCATATATTTT. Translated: CASSPRGTIYF.

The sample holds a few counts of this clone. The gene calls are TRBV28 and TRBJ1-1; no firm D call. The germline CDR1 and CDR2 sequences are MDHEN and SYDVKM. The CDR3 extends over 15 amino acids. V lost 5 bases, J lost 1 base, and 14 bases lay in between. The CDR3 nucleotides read TGTGCCAGCAGTGAACCGAGACTCACGAACACTGAAGCTTTCTTT. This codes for CASSEPRLTNTEAFF.

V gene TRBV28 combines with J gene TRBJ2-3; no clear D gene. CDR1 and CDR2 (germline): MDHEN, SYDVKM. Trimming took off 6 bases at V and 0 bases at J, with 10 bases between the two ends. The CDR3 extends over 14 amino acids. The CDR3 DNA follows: TGTGCCAGCAGCTCACTCGGGAGCACAGATACGCAGTATTTT. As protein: CASSSLGSTDTQYF.

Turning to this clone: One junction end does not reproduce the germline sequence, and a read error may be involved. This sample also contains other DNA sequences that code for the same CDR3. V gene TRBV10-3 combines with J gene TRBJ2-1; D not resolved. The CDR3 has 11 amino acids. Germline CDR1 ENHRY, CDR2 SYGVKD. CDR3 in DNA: TGCGCCATCAGGACCGTCGATGAGCAGTTCTTC. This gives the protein CAIRTVDEQFF.

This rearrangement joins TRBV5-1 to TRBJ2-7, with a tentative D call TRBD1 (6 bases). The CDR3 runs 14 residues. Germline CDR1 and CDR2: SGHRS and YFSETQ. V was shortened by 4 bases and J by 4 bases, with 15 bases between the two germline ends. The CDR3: CASSPAGALYEQYF. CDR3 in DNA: TGCGCCAGCAGCCCAGCAGGGGCGCTTTACGAGCAGTACTTC.

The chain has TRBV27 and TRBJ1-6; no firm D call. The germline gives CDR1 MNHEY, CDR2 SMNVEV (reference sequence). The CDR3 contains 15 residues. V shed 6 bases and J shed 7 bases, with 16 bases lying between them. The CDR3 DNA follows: TGTGCCAGCAGCCGCCCTCCGGACGGGAATTCACCCCTCCACTTT. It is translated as CASSRPPDGNSPLHF.

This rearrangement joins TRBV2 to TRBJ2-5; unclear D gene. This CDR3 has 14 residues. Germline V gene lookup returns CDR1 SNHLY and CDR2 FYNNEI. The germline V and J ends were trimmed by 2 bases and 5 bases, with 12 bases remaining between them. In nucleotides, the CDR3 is TGTGCCAGCAGTGAACAACTGCCCGGGGAGACCCAGTACTTC. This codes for CASSEQLPGETQYF.

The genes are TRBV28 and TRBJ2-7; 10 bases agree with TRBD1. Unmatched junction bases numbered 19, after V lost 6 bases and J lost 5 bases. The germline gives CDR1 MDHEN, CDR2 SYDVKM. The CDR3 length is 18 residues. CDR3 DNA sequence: TGTGCCAGCAGACGCACAACCCCCCAGGACAGGGGGTGGAACGAGCAGTACTTC. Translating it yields CASRRTTPQDRGWNEQYF.

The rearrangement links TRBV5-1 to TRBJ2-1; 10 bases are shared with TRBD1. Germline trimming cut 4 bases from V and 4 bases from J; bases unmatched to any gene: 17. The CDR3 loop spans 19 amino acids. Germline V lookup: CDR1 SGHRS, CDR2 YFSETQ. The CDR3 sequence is CASSPTGTGASTTYNEQFF. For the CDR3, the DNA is TGCGCCAGCAGCCCAACCGGGACAGGGGCCTCAACAACATACAATGAGCAGTTCTTC.

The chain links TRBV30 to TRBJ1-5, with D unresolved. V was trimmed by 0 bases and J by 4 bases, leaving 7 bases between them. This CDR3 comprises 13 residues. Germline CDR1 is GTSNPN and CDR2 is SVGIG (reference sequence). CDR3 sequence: CAWSVAANQPQHF. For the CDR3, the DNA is TGTGCCTGGAGTGTGGCAGCTAATCAGCCCCAGCATTTT. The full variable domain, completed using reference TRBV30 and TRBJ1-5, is SQTIHQWPATLVQPVGSPLSLECTVEGTSNPNLYWYRQAAGRGLQLLFYSVGIGQISSEVPQNLSASRPQDRQFILSSKKLLLSDSGFYLCAWSVAANQPQHFGDGTRLSIL.

This CDR3 is CASSEHSSGNTIYF. CDR3 sequence (DNA): TGTGCCAGCAGTGAACACAGCTCTGGAAACACCATATATTTT. The rearrangement links TRBV2 to TRBJ1-3; no definite D call. This CDR3 is 14 amino acids long. The V and J ends lost 2 bases and 0 bases respectively, with 5 bases between them. The germline V gene has CDR1 SNHLY and CDR2 FYNNEI.

CDR3 loop: CASSWGPGDGETQYF. The CDR3, as DNA: TGCGCCAGCAGCTGGGGACCGGGAGACGGGGAGACCCAGTACTTC. The chain links TRBV5-1 to TRBJ2-5; maybe TRBD2 (6 bases). Germline lookup yields CDR1 SGHRS and CDR2 YFSETQ. V lost 3 bases, J lost 5 bases, and 17 bases lay in between. The CDR3 loop spans 15 amino acids. The full variable domain, with the rest looked up from reference TRBV5-1 and TRBJ2-5, is KAGVTQTPRYLIKTRGQQVTLSCSPISGHRSVSWYQQTPGQGLQFLFEYFSETQRNKGNFPGRFSGRQFSNSRSEMNVSTLELGDSALYLCASSWGPGDGETQYFGPGTRLLVL.

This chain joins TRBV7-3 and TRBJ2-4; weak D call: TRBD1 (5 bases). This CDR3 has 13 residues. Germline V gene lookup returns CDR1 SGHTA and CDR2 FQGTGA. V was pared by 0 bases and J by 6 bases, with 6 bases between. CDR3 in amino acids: CASSLTQGNIQYF. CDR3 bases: TGTGCCAGCAGCTTAACTCAGGGAAACATTCAGTACTTC.

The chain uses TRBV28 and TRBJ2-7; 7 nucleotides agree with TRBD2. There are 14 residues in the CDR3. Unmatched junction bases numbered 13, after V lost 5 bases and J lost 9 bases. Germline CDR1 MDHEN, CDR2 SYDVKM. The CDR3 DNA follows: TGTGCCAGCAGTGTACCGGGACTACCATCCGGGCAGTACTTC. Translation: CASSVPGLPSGQYF.

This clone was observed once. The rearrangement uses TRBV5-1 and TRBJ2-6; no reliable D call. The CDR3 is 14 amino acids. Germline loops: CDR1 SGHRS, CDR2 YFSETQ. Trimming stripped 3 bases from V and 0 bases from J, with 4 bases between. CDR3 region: CASSSSSGANVLTF. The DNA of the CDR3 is TGCGCCAGCAGCTCGTCCTCTGGGGCCAACGTCCTGACTTTC.

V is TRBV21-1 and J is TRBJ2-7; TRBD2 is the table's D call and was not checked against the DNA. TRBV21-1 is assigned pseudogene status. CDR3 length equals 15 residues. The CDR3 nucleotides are TGTGCCAGCGAACCGGAGCGGGAGGTGTCCTACGAGCAGTACTTC. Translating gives CASEPEREVSYEQYF.

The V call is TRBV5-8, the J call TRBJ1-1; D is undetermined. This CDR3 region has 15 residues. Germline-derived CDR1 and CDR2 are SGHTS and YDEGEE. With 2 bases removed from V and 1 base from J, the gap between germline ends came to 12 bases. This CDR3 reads CASSLMGYPNTEAFF. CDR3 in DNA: TGTGCCAGCAGCTTAATGGGCTATCCGAACACTGAAGCTTTCTTT.

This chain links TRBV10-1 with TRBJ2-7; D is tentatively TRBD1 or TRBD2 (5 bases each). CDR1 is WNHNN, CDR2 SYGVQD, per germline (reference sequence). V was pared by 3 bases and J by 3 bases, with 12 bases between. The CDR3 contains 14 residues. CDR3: CASSEGGGNYEQYF. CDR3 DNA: TGCGCCAGCAGTGAAGGTGGGGGAAACTACGAGCAGTACTTC.

This CDR3 reads CASSLDLFSYEQYF. The DNA for the CDR3 is TGTGCCAGCAGCTTGGACCTTTTCTCCTACGAGCAGTACTTC. The chain employs TRBV5-5 and TRBJ2-7; D is ambiguous. The length of the CDR3 is 14 residues. The germline CDR1 and CDR2 sequences are SGHKS and YYEKEE (reference sequence). Trimming pared 0 bases from V and 0 bases from J, leaving 7 bases between.

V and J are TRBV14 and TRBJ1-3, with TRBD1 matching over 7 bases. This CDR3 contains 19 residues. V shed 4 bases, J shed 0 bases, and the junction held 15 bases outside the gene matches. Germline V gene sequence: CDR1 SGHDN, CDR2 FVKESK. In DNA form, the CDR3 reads TGTGCCAGCAGCCCCCAGGGGGGCAGTTATCCCTCCTCTGGAAACACCATATATTTT. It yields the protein CASSPQGGSYPSSGNTIYF. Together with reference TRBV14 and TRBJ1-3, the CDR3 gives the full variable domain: EAGVTQFPSHSVIEKGQTVTLRCDPISGHDNLYWYRRVMGKEIKFLLHFVKESKQDESGMPNNRFLAERTGGTYSTLKVQPAELEDSGVYFCASSPQGGSYPSSGNTIYFGEGSWLTVV.

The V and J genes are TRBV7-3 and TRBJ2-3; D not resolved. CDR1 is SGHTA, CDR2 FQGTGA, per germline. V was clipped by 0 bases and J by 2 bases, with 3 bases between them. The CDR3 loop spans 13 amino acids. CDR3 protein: CASSLTPTDTQYF. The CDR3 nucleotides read TGTGCCAGCAGCTTAACCCCCACAGATACGCAGTATTTT.